The next 7 T cell receptor beta chains were all read from a single sample in a study of cytomegalovirus exposure and HLA in healthy donors. The PCR was carried out with 60 Vbeta primers and 13 Jbeta primers. Profiled with immunoSEQ multiplex PCR; TCRdb holds only in-frame clones, not every one. This sample carries over 100,000 clones, with roughly 6.6% going to the ten biggest clones. Sequencing input: PBMCs. The receptor source for this set is a man aged 40-49 years in good health and CMV-seropositive.

The gene calls are TRBV6-5 and TRBJ1-2; 8 nucleotides match TRBD1. V lost 2 bases and J lost 7; bases outside the gene matches: 9. The CDR3 totals 15 residues. Per the germline V gene, CDR1 is MNHEY and CDR2 is SVGAGI. The CDR3 spells CASSYGQGAMVGYTF. The CDR3 DNA follows: TGTGCCAGCAGTTACGGCCAGGGGGCGATGGTTGGCTACACCTTC.

The chain combines TRBV5-1 with TRBJ2-2; the D is unclear. Germline V gene data show CDR1 as SGHRS and CDR2 as YFSETQ. With 0 bases removed from V and 5 bases from J, the gap between germline ends came to 8 bases. The CDR3 runs to 14 residues. CDR3 loop: CASSLVQQTGELFF. The CDR3 DNA sequence: TGCGCCAGCAGCTTGGTACAGCAAACCGGGGAGCTGTTTTTT.

This chain joins TRBV9 and TRBJ2-3; TRBD2 matches at 12 bases. The CDR3 runs to 18 residues. CDR1 SGDLS and CDR2 YYNGEE come from the germline V gene. V shed 4 bases and J 4 bases; nucleotides not matched to a gene: 13. The CDR3 protein is CASSPLPTSGSGADTQYF. CDR3 sequence (DNA): TGTGCCAGCAGCCCCTTACCGACTAGCGGGAGCGGGGCAGATACGCAGTATTTT.

The chain joins TRBV19 to TRBJ2-7; 7 positions agree with TRBD2. The CDR3 consists of 15 residues. CDR1 LNHDA and CDR2 SQIVND come from the germline V gene (reference sequence). Trimming took 3 bases from V and 4 from J; bases not matched to a gene: 9. CDR3 DNA sequence: TGTGCCAGTAGTATCCTGGGAGGGTTGGAGTACGAGCAGTACTTC. Residues: CASSILGGLEYEQYF.

The chain uses TRBV9 and TRBJ2-1; maybe TRBD2 (6 bases). The CDR3 loop spans 15 amino acids. CDR1 and CDR2 (germline): SGDLS, YYNGEE. The V end lost 0 bases, the J end lost 4 bases, and 11 bases lay between the germline ends. CDR3 DNA sequence: TGTGCCAGCAGCGTAGTCGGCGGAGGGTACAATGAGCAGTTCTTC. Amino acid sequence: CASSVVGGGYNEQFF.

The chain links TRBV13 to TRBJ2-7; 10 positions agree with TRBD2. Germline V gene lookup returns CDR1 PRHDT and CDR2 FYEKMQ (reference sequence). Trimming cost V 5 bases and J 0 bases; bases outside gene matches: 13. This CDR3 contains 18 residues. CDR3 nucleotides: TGTGCCAGCAGCCCCGGAGTAGCGGGAGGCCCGCGCTCCTACGAGCAGTACTTC. Translated, it gives CASSPGVAGGPRSYEQYF.

The gene calls are TRBV25-1 and TRBJ2-1; a possible D gene is TRBD2 (7 bases). This CDR3 spans 16 amino acids. Trimming removed 2 bases from V and 7 bases from J, with 18 bases in between. Germline V gene lookup returns CDR1 MGHDK and CDR2 SYGVNS. The DNA for the CDR3 is TGTGCCAGCAGTGAAAAGGGGGGGGCTAGTCGGAATGAGCAGTTCTTC. It translates to CASSEKGGASRNEQFF.